The text below deals with one T cell receptor beta chain. This entry belongs to a study of T cell responses to AZD1222 COVID-19 vaccine. The CDR3 is 12 residues long. CDR1 is MNHEY, CDR2 SMNVEV, per germline (reference sequence). V shed 6 bases and J 6 bases; nucleotides not matched to a gene: 3. Sequencing was performed with immunoSEQ multiplex PCR; in TCRdb, only in-frame clones are kept and a portion is missing. The data hold approximately 120,000 clones, with around 83% observed a single time. This clonotype was sampled from an adult who received the AZD1222 COVID-19 vaccine. This specimen consisted of peripheral blood, obtained 28 days after the second AZD1222 dose. The chain is built from TRBV27 and TRBJ2-7; 9 bases align to TRBD1. This CDR3 is CASRDRGREQYF. The CDR3 coding sequence is TGTGCCAGCAGGGACAGGGGACGCGAGCAGTACTTC.